The 17 T cell receptor beta chains listed next were all sequenced from one sample in a study of tumor-infiltrating lymphocytes in primary liver carcinoma (dated by TCRdb to 2016 to 2017). Instrument on record: Illumina HiSeq 2500. A constant-region primer and ProtoScript II reverse transcriptase were used to reverse-transcribe TCRbeta-specific cDNA from roughly 0.55 ug total RNA. TCRbeta libraries were built with three nested multiplex PCR rounds, a slightly modified ARM-PCR procedure. Each of the first two PCR rounds ran for roughly 11 cycles and used multiplex TRBV1-TRBV30 forward primers together with a Cbeta reverse primer. TCRdb redid the processing of the public reads, applying fastp at Q25 and MiXCR, and retained in-frame beta chains. Records with the same CDR3 protein are collapsed into one entry carrying the most frequent genes and DNA. The sample table lists 150,000 to 200,000 distinct CDR3 sequences, approximately 86% of them with a count of one. Around 18% of the sample rests with the top ten.

Without any cell sorting, total RNA and DNA were extracted together from about 20-30 mg of bulk tissue using the AllPrep DNA/RNA mini kit. Material: tumor tissue from primary liver carcinoma. Receptors originate from a man aged 40-49 years with primary liver carcinoma and hepatitis B virus infection.

Turning to this clonotype: This may stem from a read error, because a much larger clone lies one nucleotide away. V and J are TRBV5-1 and TRBJ2-5; 9 positions agree with TRBD1. Per germline, CDR1 SGHRS and CDR2 YFSETQ. The CDR3 is 15 amino acids. The ends lost 3 bases at V and 1 base at J; junction bases unmatched: 4. CDR3 amino acids: CASSSLDRGQETQYF. CDR3 sequence (DNA): TGCGCCAGCAGCTCACTGGACAGGGGCCAAGAGACCCAGTACTTC.

This clonotype was seen many times. The gene calls are TRBV28 and TRBJ1-5; TRBD1 is a possible D gene (6 bases). Trimming left V 7 bases short and J 2 bases short, with 12 bases between. Germline V CDR1 and CDR2: MDHEN, SYDVKM. CDR3 length: 14 amino acids. Here the CDR3 reads CASTPGDGNQPQHF. In DNA form, the CDR3 reads TGTGCCAGCACCCCAGGGGACGGCAATCAGCCCCAGCATTTT.

Notes on this clonotype: This may arise from a read error, as a much more abundant clone is one base away. The chain recombines TRBV5-1 with TRBJ2-1; D is ambiguous. V was clipped by 3 bases and J by 6 bases, with 10 bases between them. Germline CDR1 is SGHRS and CDR2 is YFSETQ. The CDR3 covers 13 residues. DNA for the CDR3: TGCGCCAGCAGCTCCCCCGGTTCCAATGAGCAGTTCTTC. Protein sequence: CASSSPGSNEQFF. Full variable domain (remainder filled in from reference TRBV5-1 and TRBJ2-1): KAGVTQTPRYLIKTRGQQVTLSCSPISGHRSVSWYQQTPGQGLQFLFEYFSETQRNKGNFPGRFSGRQFSNSRSEMNVSTLELGDSALYLCASSSPGSNEQFFGPGTRLTVL.

This clonotype appeared a few times. The junction and the germline gene differ at one end; a read error may be behind it. The CDR3 DNA reads TGCGCCAGTAGCCAAGTCTCGACGGCGAACATCTATGGCTACACCTTT. This encodes CASSQVSTANIYGYTF. This sequence joins TRBV4-1 and TRBJ1-2; D is ambiguous. Germline lookup yields CDR1 MGHRA and CDR2 YSYEKL. The CDR3 extends over 16 amino acids.

A single count supports this clonotype. V gene TRBV10-3 combines with J gene TRBJ2-3; 8 bases match TRBD1. The CDR3 extends over 15 amino acids. The germline V gene has CDR1 ENHRY and CDR2 SYGVKD. The CDR3: CAFSAGRGRTDTQYF. The CDR3 region has the DNA TGTGCATTCAGTGCTGGCAGGGGGCGCACAGATACGCAGTATTTT.

The chain is built from TRBV29-1 and TRBJ2-2; D tentatively fits TRBD1 or TRBD2 (5 bases each). V dropped 5 bases and J dropped 5 bases, with 18 bases sitting between them. Germline-derived CDR1 and CDR2 are SQVTM and ANQGSEA. The CDR3 consists of 15 residues. CDR3 sequence: CSVSLGWGMTGELFF. The CDR3 nucleotides read TGCAGCGTTAGTTTAGGCTGGGGGATGACCGGGGAGCTGTTTTTT.

This chain connects TRBV11-2 to TRBJ2-7; 10 bases are a match to TRBD2. The trim removed 2 bases at V and 4 bases at J, leaving 5 bases unmatched. Germline CDR1 reads SGHAT; CDR2 reads FQNNGV. This CDR3 has 15 amino acids. The CDR3 bases are TGTGCCAGCAGCTTATTGGCTAGCGGGAGATACGAGCAGTACTTC. It codes for CASSLLASGRYEQYF.

Comment on this clonotype: A much larger clone lies one base from this, so it may be a read error. The V call is TRBV28, the J call TRBJ1-5; D is ambiguous. The CDR3 is made up of 15 amino acids. The V gene's germline CDR1 is MDHEN and CDR2 SYDVKM. DNA of the CDR3: TGTACCAGCAGTCCCGTCTCGGATGGCAATCAGCCCCAGCATTTT. It specifies CTSSPVSDGNQPQHF.

Concerning this clonotype itself: The conserved phenylalanine or tryptophan normally closing the CDR3 is absent here, so this likely arose from a read error. V and J are TRBV6-6 and TRBJ2-1, with TRBD2 as a possible D gene (6 bases). The CDR3 sequence is 19 residues long. Germline CDR1 and CDR2: MNHNY and SVGAGI (reference sequence). CDR3 protein: CASSYSLAGGSSSYNKQFL. CDR3 coding DNA: TGTGCCAGCAGTTACTCACTAGCAGGAGGATCGAGCTCCTACAATAAGCAGTTCTTA.

For this clonotype: This sequence may be a read error, since a much larger clone differs from it by one base. This chain joins TRBV30 and TRBJ1-1, with 9 bases aligning to TRBD1. J was trimmed by 5 bases and V by 2 bases; bases with no gene match: 6. The CDR3 has 14 amino acids. The germline V gene has CDR1 GTSNPN and CDR2 SVGIG (reference sequence). CDR3: CAWSLGQGQTEAFF. The CDR3 bases are TGTGCCTGGAGTCTCGGACAGGGGCAAACTGAAGCTTTCTTT.

This chain connects TRBV12-3 or TRBV12-4 to TRBJ2-3; no firm D call. The CDR3 extends over 15 amino acids. V gave up 6 bases and J gave up 4 bases, with 17 bases separating them. The CDR3 coding sequence is TGTGCCAGCAGCCGCGAGCAGTCCTTCGCAGATACGCAGTATTTT. This codes for CASSREQSFADTQYF.

This chain links TRBV11-3 with TRBJ2-2; D gene uncertain. CDR1 is SGHNT and CDR2 is YENEEA in the germline V gene. Trimming stripped 7 bases from V and 1 base from J, with 13 bases between. The CDR3 totals 15 residues. The DNA for the CDR3 is TGTGCCAGCAACTGGAGATTGGAGAACACCGGGGAGCTGTTTTTT. This codes for CASNWRLENTGELFF.

In this sample, this clonotype turned up once. Germline and junction disagree at one end, which may indicate a read error. This rearrangement joins TRBV12-3 or TRBV12-4 to TRBJ2-5, with no clear D. The CDR3 covers 16 residues. CDR3: CASSLYGQVDQETQYF. The CDR3 coding sequence is TGTGCCAGCAGTTTATATGGGCAGGTGGACCAAGAGACCCAATATTTC.

This clonotype was detected a few times. The junction does not match germline at one end; this may be a read error. The chain links TRBV6-6 to TRBJ1-6; TRBD1 aligns across 9 bases. The CDR3 is 15 residues long. Germline assignment: CDR1 MNHNY and CDR2 SVGAGI (reference sequence). The CDR3: CAGSLGTGRNSPLHF. The CDR3 bases are TGTGCCGGCAGTCTCGGGACAGGGCGCAATTCACCCCTCCACTTC.

Note on this clonotype: The junction does not match germline at one end; this may be a read error. In nucleotides, the CDR3 is TGTGCCAACAGCTCCGGGGGGGCTAGCGGAGGGGATACGCAGTATTTT. It yields the protein CANSSGGASGGDTQYF. The chain recombines TRBV11-2 with TRBJ2-3, with 8 bases identical to TRBD2. Germline-derived CDR1 and CDR2 are SGHAT and FQNNGV. The CDR3 consists of 16 residues.

The chain carries TRBV4-3 and TRBJ1-3; D gene uncertain. The CDR3 loop spans 14 amino acids. V gave up 0 bases and J gave up 5 bases, with 8 bases separating them. Germline values: CDR1 LGHNA, CDR2 YSLEER. CDR3 sequence: CASSQEGNRNTIYF. The CDR3 DNA follows: TGCGCCAGCAGCCAAGAGGGCAATAGAAACACCATATATTTT.

As to this clonotype: One end of the junction does not line up with germline, which may come from a read error. The rearrangement joins TRBV6-5 to TRBJ1-1; no reliable D call. Germline V gene data show CDR1 as MNHEY and CDR2 as SVGAGI. CDR3 length equals 13 residues. CDR3 protein: CTSSLASYTEALF. The CDR3 bases are TGTACCAGCAGTCTAGCCAGTTACACTGAAGCTCTCTTT.